A selection of T cell receptor beta chains follows, all from one sample in a study of OX40 agonist ivuxolimab in advanced cancers. This table comes from immunoSEQ multiplex PCR, and its TCRdb copy is limited to in-frame clones, with some not included. Of 73,000 or so clones listed, about 86% are singletons. The specimen comprised CD4+ or CD8+ T cells sorted from blood, sampled in a trial of the OX40 agonist ivuxolimab. The receptor set was obtained from an adult with an advanced solid tumor such as melanoma, head and neck, liver or kidney cancer. The CDR3 runs from the conserved cysteine through the conserved F or W. The D gene is left open where the match is weak. Size is omitted from some rows. Given values are once, few, many or a class for expanded clones.

D gene: .; V gene: TRBV5-1; clone size: .; J gene: TRBJ1-1; CDR3 DNA: TGCGCCAGCAGCTTTGAGGCCGGCTACACTGAAGCTTTCTTT; CDR3 protein: CASSFEAGYTEAFF
D gene: .; V gene: TRBV7-3; clone size: .; J gene: TRBJ2-3; CDR3 DNA: TGTGCCAGCAGCTTAACGAGGGATACGCAGTATTTT; CDR3 protein: CASSLTRDTQYF
D gene: .; V gene: TRBV7-9; clone size: .; J gene: TRBJ2-7; CDR3 DNA: TGTGCCAGCAGCCTAAGGGCCAACGAGCAGTACTTC; CDR3 protein: CASSLRANEQYF
D gene: .; V gene: TRBV9; clone size: .; J gene: TRBJ2-3; CDR3 DNA: TGTGCCAGCAGCGTAGATAGCTGGGCAGATACGCAGTATTTT; CDR3 protein: CASSVDSWADTQYF
D gene: TRBD2; V gene: TRBV7-2; clone size: .; J gene: TRBJ2-4; CDR3 DNA: TGTGCCAGCAGCTCCAGGACTAGCGGGGGACCGGACTTC; CDR3 protein: CASSSRTSGGPDF
D gene: .; V gene: TRBV7-2; clone size: .; J gene: TRBJ1-5; CDR3 DNA: TGTGCCAGCAGCTTGATGGTAGGGTTTCAGCCCCAGCATTTT; CDR3 protein: CASSLMVGFQPQHF
D gene: TRBD2; V gene: TRBV15; clone size: .; J gene: TRBJ2-1; CDR3 DNA: TGTGCCACCAGCAGAGGGGGGACTAGCGGGAGTAAAGGTGAGCAGTTCTTC; CDR3 protein: CATSRGGTSGSKGEQFF
D gene: .; V gene: TRBV25-1; clone size: .; J gene: TRBJ1-6; CDR3 DNA: TGTGCCAGCAGTGAGCAGGTGTCACCCCTCCACTTT; CDR3 protein: CASSEQVSPLHF
D gene: .; V gene: TRBV19; clone size: .; J gene: TRBJ1-1; CDR3 DNA: TGTGCCAGTAGCGGGACCATTCCTGAAGCTTTCTTT; CDR3 protein: CASSGTIPEAFF
D gene: TRBD2; V gene: TRBV9; clone size: once; J gene: TRBJ2-2; CDR3 DNA: TGTGCCAGCAGCGTAGCCGGACTAGCGGGGACCGGGGAGCTGTTTTTT; CDR3 protein: CASSVAGLAGTGELFF
D gene: .; V gene: TRBV7-3; clone size: .; J gene: TRBJ2-1; CDR3 DNA: TGTGCCAGCAGCTCGATGGGGGACGGTTACAATGAGCAGTTCTTC; CDR3 protein: CASSSMGDGYNEQFF
D gene: TRBD1; V gene: TRBV4-1; clone size: .; J gene: TRBJ1-1; CDR3 DNA: TGCGCCAGCAGCCAAGAGACAGGGGGCTTGGTCACTGAAGCTTTCTTT; CDR3 protein: CASSQETGGLVTEAFF